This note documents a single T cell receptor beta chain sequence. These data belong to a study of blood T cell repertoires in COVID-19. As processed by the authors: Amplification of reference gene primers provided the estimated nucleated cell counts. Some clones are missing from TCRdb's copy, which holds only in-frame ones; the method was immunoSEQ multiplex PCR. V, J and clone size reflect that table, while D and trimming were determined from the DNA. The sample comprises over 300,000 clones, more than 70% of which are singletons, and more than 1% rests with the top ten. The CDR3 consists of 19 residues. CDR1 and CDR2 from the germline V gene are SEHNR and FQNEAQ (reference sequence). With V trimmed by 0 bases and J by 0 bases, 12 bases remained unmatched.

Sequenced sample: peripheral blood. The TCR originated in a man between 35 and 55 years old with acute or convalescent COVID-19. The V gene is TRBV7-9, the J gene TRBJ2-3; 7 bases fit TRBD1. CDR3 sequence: CASSLARDSYLLSTDTQYF. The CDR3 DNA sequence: TGTGCCAGCAGCTTAGCCCGGGACAGCTACCTTCTTAGCACAGATACGCAGTATTTT.